Listed below are T cell receptor beta chains from one sample, sequenced in a study of blood T cell repertoires in COVID-19. Clones were read by immunoSEQ multiplex PCR, and TCRdb kept only the in-frame ones, dropping some. The data contain about 270,000 clones, about 87% of them singletons. Material for sequencing was PBMCs or T cells enriched from blood (not recorded which). The receptors originated from a woman aged 30 to 39 with acute COVID-19. Both conserved end residues are part of each CDR3. The D gene is left open where the match is weak.

D	V	J	DNA	CDR3
TRBD1	TRBV6-5	TRBJ2-2	TGTGCCAGCAGACCCGGGACAGGGGTACCCGGGGAGCTGTTTTTT	CASRPGTGVPGELFF
.	TRBV28	TRBJ1-2	TGTGCCAGCACCCCCTCGGACAGACGGGCCACCTTC	CASTPSDRRATF
TRBD1	TRBV6-5	TRBJ1-2	TGTGCCAGCAGTTACTCGGGACAGCCTAACTATGGCTACACCTTC	CASSYSGQPNYGYTF
TRBD2	TRBV7-6	TRBJ2-1	TGTGCCAGCAGCTTAGGACAGCGGGAGGGCCATGAGCAGTTCTTC	CASSLGQREGHEQFF
.	TRBV11-2	TRBJ2-3	TGTGCCAGCAGCTCCCTCGGGACAGATACGCAGTATTTT	CASSSLGTDTQYF
TRBD2	TRBV27	TRBJ2-1	TGTGCCAGCAGTACGACTAGCGGGAGAAGTGAGCAGTTCTTC	CASSTTSGRSEQFF
TRBD1	TRBV29-1	TRBJ2-7	TGCAGCGTTGAAGCCTGGACAGGGGGCAACGAGCAGTACTTC	CSVEAWTGGNEQYF
.	TRBV19	TRBJ2-2	TGTGCCAGTAGTAAAGCGGCCCGTCAATCCGGGGAGCTGTTTTTT	CASSKAARQSGELFF
TRBD2	TRBV18	TRBJ2-7	TGTGCCAGCTCACCAGGACTAGCGGGAGGATTTTACGAGCAGTACTTC	CASSPGLAGGFYEQYF
TRBD2	TRBV28	TRBJ2-5	TGTGCCGTATGTAGCGGGGATCAAGAGACCCAGTACTTC	CAVCSGDQETQYF
TRBD2	TRBV7-6	TRBJ2-3	TGTGCCAGCAGCGCCGGGACTAGCGGGCCCACAGATACGCAGTATTTT	CASSAGTSGPTDTQYF
TRBD2	TRBV5-1	TRBJ2-1	TGCGCCAGCAGCTTGCTTACTAGCGGGAGTAGGGATGAGCAGTTCTTC	CASSLLTSGSRDEQFF
TRBD1	TRBV5-1	TRBJ2-7	TGCGCCAGCAGCCCCCGAGGGACAGGGGGTAGGTACGAGCAGTACTTC	CASSPRGTGGRYEQYF
.	TRBV19	TRBJ1-5	TGTGCCAGTAGTCTCCCCCGGGGGTATAGCAATCAGCCCCAGCATTTT	CASSLPRGYSNQPQHF
.	TRBV9	TRBJ2-3	TGTGCCAGCAGCACCTCAGGGGAACCCCACACAGATACGCAGTATTTT	CASSTSGEPHTDTQYF
.	TRBV5-1	TRBJ2-7	TGCGCCAGCAGGGCCGAATACGAGCAGTACTTC	CASRAEYEQYF